Below, 7 T cell receptor beta chains from the same sample are listed, as sequenced in a study of vaccination effects on CD4 cells after COVID-19. ViraFEST assay sequencing came after antigen-specific CD4+ T cells were expanded with viral peptide pools. Isolating CD4+ T cells followed approximately 11 days of culture. Negative nucleocapsid antibody tests before and after vaccination confirmed no previous SARS-CoV-2 infection. The antigens of these receptors remain unknown. Clones were read by immunoSEQ multiplex PCR, and TCRdb kept only the in-frame ones, dropping some. The sample includes approximately 44,000 clones, over 75% of them seen just once. The material was CD4+ T cells from PBMCs cultured with HCoV-NL63 spike peptides, obtained before COVID-19 vaccination. The source of these receptors is a human donor who received a COVID-19 vaccine.

The rearrangement joins TRBV2 to TRBJ1-1, with D maybe TRBD1 (5 bases). The length of the CDR3 is 14 residues. V was clipped by 3 bases and J by 4 bases, with 12 bases between them. The germline gives CDR1 SNHLY, CDR2 FYNNEI. In DNA form, the CDR3 reads TGTGCCAGCAGTGACGCTACCCAGGGCACTGAAGCTTTCTTT. It codes for CASSDATQGTEAFF.

V is TRBV2 and J is TRBJ2-7; weak D call: TRBD1 (6 bases). The V gene lost 2 bases and the J gene lost 3 bases, with 14 bases spanning the gap. The CDR3 sequence is 15 residues long. The germline V gene has CDR1 SNHLY and CDR2 FYNNEI. CDR3: CASSEPTVRGYEQYV. CDR3 nucleotides: TGTGCCAGCAGTGAACCGACAGTCAGGGGCTACGAGCAGTACGTC.

This clone was seen only once. The V and J genes are TRBV5-1 and TRBJ1-5; D is unclear. Germline loops: CDR1 SGHRS, CDR2 YFSETQ. V was clipped by 0 bases and J by 7 bases, with 8 bases between them. This CDR3 comprises 13 residues. CDR3 region: CASSLAGGQPQHF. The CDR3, as DNA: TGCGCCAGCAGCTTGGCGGGAGGACAGCCCCAGCATTTT.

The rearrangement uses TRBV5-6 and TRBJ2-5; D not resolved. The CDR3 is 18 amino acids. Germline CDR1 is SGHDT and CDR2 is YYEEEE. Trimming took off 4 bases at V and 1 base at J, with 23 bases between the two ends. CDR3 region: CASSPFGGISRSQETQYF. The CDR3 coding sequence is TGTGCCAGCAGCCCCTTTGGCGGAATATCTCGTAGCCAAGAGACCCAGTACTTC.

The rearrangement links TRBV5-1 to TRBJ2-7; D could derive from TRBD1 or TRBD2 (5 bases each). With 5 bases removed from V and 2 bases from J, the gap between germline ends came to 14 bases. Per germline, CDR1 SGHRS and CDR2 YFSETQ. This CDR3 contains 14 residues. The CDR3 DNA reads TGCGCCAGCAGTCCTGCCGGGGCCCCCTACGAGCAGTACGTC. Amino acid sequence: CASSPAGAPYEQYV.

CDR3 sequence reads: CASATRGLGANEQFF. The CDR3 DNA sequence: TGTGCCAGCGCTACAAGGGGACTTGGGGCCAATGAGCAGTTCTTC. V and J are TRBV27 and TRBJ2-1; weak D call: TRBD2 (6 bases). Trimming took off 8 bases at V and 6 bases at J, with 20 bases between the two ends. This CDR3 spans 15 amino acids. CDR1 and CDR2 (germline): MNHEY, SMNVEV (reference sequence).

The chain links TRBV9 to TRBJ1-6; no clear D. With 3 bases removed from V and 0 bases from J, the gap between germline ends came to 7 bases. Germline loops: CDR1 SGDLS, CDR2 YYNGEE. The CDR3 covers 15 residues. CDR3 loop: CASSAESSYNSPLHF. The CDR3 DNA reads as TGTGCCAGCAGCGCGGAGAGCTCCTATAATTCACCCCTCCACTTT.